This T cell receptor gamma chain was sequenced in a study of γδ T cells in repeated Plasmodium falciparum infection. Study findings and constraints: One small rural Malian village, predominantly a single ethnic group, supplied the cohort. Vgamma9/Vdelta2+ repertoires stayed stably polyclonal over time and infection. Compared with Australian children, Malian Vdelta2-negative repertoires seemed more clonal, less diverse, less shared.

Vgamma9/Vdelta2+ and Vdelta2-negative gammadelta T cells were flow-sorted from PBMC for bulk sequencing. Each sorted gammadelta sample had TRG and TRD chains sequenced. TCRdb called clones from the multiplex PCR reads again using CATT. This table holds some 30,000 gamma-chain clones, 1.4% found once. The trim removed 0 bases at V and 0 bases at J, leaving 2 bases unmatched. The CDR3 is made up of 18 amino acids. Germline V lookup: CDR1 VTNTFY, CDR2 YDVSTARD (reference sequence). As concerns this clone: Its antigen is not known.

The TCR comes from a pool of human donors (malaria-infected and uninfected, not separated). The sample was gamma-delta T cells from blood. The genes are TRGV3 and TRGJP. Here the J gene was assigned by germline matching of the DNA, as TCRdb has none. In DNA form, the CDR3 reads TGTGCCACCTGGGACAGGCCTGGGCAAGAGTTGGGCAAAAAAATCAAGGTATTT. Its translation: CATWDRPGQELGKKIKVF.